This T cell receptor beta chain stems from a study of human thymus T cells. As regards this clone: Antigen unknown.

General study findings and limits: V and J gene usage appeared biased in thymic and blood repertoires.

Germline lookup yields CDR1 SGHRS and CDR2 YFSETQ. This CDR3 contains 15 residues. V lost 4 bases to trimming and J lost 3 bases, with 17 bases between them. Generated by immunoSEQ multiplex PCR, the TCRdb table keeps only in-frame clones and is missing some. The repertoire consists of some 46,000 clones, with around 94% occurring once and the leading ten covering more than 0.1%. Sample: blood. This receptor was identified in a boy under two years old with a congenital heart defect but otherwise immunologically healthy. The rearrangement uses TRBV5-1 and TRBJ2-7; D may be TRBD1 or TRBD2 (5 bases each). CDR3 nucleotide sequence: TGCGCCAGCAGCGAAGCCGGGACGGCAGTCTACGAGCAGTACTTC. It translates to CASSEAGTAVYEQYF.